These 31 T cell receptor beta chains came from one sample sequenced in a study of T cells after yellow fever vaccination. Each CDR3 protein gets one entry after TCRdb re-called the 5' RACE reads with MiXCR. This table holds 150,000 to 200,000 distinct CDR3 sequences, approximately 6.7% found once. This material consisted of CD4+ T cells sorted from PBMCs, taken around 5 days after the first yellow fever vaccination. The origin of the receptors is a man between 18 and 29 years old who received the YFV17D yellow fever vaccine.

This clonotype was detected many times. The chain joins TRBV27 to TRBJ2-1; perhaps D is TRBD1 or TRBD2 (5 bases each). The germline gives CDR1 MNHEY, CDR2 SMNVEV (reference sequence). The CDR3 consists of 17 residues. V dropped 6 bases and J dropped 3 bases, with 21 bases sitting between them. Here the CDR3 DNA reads TGTGCCAGCAGACCCCCTTGGGGGACGCCACGCTACAATGAGCAGTTCTTC. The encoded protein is CASRPPWGTPRYNEQFF.

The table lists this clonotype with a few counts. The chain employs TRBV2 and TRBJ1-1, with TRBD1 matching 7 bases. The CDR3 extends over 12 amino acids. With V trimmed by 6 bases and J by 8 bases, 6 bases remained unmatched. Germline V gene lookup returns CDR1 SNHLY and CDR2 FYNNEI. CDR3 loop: CASREQGREAFF. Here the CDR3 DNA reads TGTGCCAGCAGGGAACAGGGGAGGGAAGCTTTCTTT. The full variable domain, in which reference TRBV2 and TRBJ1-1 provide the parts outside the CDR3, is EPEVTQTPSHQVTQMGQEVILRCVPISNHLYFYWYRQILGQKVEFLVSFYNNEISEKSEIFDDQFSVERPDGSNFTLKIRSTKLEDSAMYFCASREQGREAFFGQGTRLTVV.

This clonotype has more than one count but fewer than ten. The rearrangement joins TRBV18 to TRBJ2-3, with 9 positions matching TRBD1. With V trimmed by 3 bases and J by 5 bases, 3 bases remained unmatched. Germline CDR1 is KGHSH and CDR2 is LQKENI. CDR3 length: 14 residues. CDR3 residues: CASSPTGGIDTQYF. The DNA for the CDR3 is TGTGCCAGCTCACCTACAGGGGGCATAGATACGCAGTATTTT.

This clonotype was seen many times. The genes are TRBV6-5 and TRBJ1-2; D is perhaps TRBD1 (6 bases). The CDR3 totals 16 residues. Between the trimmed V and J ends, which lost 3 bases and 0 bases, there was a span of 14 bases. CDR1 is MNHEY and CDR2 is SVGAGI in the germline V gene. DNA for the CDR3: TGTGCCAGCAGTTATCGGGCAGGGGCGCCTAACTATGGCTACACCTTC. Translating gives CASSYRAGAPNYGYTF.

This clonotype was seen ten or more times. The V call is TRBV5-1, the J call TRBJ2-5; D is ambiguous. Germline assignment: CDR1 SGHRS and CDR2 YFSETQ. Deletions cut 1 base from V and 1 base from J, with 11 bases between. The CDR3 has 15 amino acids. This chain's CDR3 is CASSLMLGGQETQYF. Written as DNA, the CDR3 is TGCGCCAGCAGCTTGATGTTGGGTGGCCAAGAGACCCAGTACTTC.

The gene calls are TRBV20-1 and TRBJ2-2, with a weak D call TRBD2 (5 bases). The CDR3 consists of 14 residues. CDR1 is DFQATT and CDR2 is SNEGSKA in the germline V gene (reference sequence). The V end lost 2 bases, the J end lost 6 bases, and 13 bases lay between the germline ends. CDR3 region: CSARPPSGPGELFF. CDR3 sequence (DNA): TGCAGTGCTAGACCCCCGAGCGGTCCCGGGGAGCTGTTTTTT.

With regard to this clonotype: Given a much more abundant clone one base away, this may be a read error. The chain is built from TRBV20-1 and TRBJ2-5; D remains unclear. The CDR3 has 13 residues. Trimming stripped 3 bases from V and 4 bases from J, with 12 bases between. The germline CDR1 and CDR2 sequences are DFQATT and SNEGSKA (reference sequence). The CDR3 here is CSARAYRGETQYF. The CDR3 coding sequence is TGCAGTGCTAGGGCCTATCGAGGAGAGACCCAGTACTTC.

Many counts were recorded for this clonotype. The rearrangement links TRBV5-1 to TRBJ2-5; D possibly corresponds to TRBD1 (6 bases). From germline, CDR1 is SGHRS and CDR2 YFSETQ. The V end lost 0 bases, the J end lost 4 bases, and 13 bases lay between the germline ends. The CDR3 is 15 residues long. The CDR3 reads CASSLENRATETQYF. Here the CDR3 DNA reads TGCGCCAGCAGCTTGGAGAACAGGGCTACAGAGACCCAGTACTTC.

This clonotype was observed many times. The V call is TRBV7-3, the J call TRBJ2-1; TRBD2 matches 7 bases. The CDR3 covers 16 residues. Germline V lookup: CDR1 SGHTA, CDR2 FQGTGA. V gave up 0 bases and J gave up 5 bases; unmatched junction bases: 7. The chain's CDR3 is CASSLTPASGNNEQFF. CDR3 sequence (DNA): TGTGCCAGCAGCTTAACCCCGGCTAGCGGAAACAATGAGCAGTTCTTC.

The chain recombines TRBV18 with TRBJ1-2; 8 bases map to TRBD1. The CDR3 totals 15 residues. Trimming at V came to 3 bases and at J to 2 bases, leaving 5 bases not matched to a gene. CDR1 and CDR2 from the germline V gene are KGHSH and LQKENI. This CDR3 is CASSPRTGTNYGYTF. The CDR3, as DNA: TGTGCCAGCTCACCTCGGACAGGGACAAACTATGGCTACACCTTC.

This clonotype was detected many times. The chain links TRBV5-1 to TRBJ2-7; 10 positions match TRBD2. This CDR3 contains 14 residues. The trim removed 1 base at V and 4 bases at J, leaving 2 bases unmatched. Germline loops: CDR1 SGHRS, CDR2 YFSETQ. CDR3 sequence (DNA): TGCGCCAGCAGCTTGACTAGCGGGGCTTACGAGCAGTACTTC. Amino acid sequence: CASSLTSGAYEQYF.

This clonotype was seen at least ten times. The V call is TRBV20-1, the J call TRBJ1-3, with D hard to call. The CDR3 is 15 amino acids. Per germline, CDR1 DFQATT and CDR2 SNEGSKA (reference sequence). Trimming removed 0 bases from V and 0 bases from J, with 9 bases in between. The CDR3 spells CSARDLRSSGNTIYF. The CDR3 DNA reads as TGCAGTGCTAGAGATTTAAGGAGCTCTGGAAACACCATATATTTT.

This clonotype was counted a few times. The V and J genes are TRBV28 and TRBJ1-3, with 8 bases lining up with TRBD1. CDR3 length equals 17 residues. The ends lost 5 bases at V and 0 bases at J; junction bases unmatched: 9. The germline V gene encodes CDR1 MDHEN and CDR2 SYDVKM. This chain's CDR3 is CASSAGTGSLSGNTIYF. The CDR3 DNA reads TGTGCCAGCAGTGCCGGGACAGGTTCTCTCTCTGGAAACACCATATATTTT.

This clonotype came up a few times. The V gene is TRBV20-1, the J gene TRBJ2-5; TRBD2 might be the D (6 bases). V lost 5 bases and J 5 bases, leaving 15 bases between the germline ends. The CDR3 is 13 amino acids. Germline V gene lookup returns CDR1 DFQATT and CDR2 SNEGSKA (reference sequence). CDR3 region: CSARPTGVETQYF. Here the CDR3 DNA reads TGCAGTGCTCGACCTACGGGGGTGGAGACCCAGTACTTC.

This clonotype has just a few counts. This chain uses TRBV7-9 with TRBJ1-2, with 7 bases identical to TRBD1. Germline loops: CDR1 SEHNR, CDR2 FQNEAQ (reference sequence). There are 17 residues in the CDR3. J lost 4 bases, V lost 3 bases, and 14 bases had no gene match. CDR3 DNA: TGTGCCAGCAGCTTCATTTTCCTACAGGGGATGGGCTATGGCTACACCTTC. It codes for CASSFIFLQGMGYGYTF.

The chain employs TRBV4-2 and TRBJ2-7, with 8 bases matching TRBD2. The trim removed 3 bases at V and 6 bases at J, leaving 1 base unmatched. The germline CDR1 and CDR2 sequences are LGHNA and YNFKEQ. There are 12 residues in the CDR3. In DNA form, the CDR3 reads TGTGCCAGCAGCCAGGCGGGGGGCGAGCAGTACTTC. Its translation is CASSQAGGEQYF.

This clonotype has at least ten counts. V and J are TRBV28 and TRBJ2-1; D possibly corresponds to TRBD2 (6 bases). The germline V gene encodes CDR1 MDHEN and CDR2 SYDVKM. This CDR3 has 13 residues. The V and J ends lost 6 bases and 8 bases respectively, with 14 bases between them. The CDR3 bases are TGTGCCAGCAGGACCGGAGGGATCGATGAGCAGTTCTTC. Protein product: CASRTGGIDEQFF.

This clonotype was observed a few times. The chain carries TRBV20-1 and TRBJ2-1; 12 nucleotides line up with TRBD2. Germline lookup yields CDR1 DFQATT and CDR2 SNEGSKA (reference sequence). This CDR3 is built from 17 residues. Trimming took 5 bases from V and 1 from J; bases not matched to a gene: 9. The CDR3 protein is CSASSGGVGSSYNEQFF. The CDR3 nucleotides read TGCAGTGCTTCTAGCGGGGGGGTAGGTAGTTCCTACAATGAGCAGTTCTTC.

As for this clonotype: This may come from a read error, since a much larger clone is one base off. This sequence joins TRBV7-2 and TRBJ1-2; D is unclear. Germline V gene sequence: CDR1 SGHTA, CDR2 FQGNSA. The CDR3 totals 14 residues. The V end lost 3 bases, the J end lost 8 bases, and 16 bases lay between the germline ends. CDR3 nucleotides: TGTGCCAGCAGCTTTCACGGATACATGGGAGGCTACACCTTC. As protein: CASSFHGYMGGYTF.

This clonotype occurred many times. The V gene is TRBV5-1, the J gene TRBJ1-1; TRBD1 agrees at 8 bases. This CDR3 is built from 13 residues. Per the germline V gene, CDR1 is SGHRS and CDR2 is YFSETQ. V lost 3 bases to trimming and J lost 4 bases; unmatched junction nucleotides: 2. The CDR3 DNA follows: TGCGCCAGCAGCTCGGACAGGGTCACTGAAGCTTTCTTT. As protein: CASSSDRVTEAFF. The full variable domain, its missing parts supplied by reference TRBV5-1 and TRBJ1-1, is KAGVTQTPRYLIKTRGQQVTLSCSPISGHRSVSWYQQTPGQGLQFLFEYFSETQRNKGNFPGRFSGRQFSNSRSEMNVSTLELGDSALYLCASSSDRVTEAFFGQGTRLTVV.

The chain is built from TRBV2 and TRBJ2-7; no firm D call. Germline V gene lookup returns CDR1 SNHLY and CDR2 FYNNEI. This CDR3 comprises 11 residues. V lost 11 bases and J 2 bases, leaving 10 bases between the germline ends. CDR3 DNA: TGTGCCGTTCGGTACGCCTACGAGCAGTACGTC. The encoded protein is CAVRYAYEQYV.

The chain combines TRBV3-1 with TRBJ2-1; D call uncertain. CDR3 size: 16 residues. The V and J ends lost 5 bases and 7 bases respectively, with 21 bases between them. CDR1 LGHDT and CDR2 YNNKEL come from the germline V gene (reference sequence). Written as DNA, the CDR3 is TGTGCCAGCAGCGCCCGTGGGCAGTTTTTGTGGAATGAGCAGTTCTTC. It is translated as CASSARGQFLWNEQFF.

CDR3 coding DNA: TGCGCCAGCAGCGCCCGGTGGGCTTACGGGGGTACCTACAATGAGCAGTTCTTC. Its translation is CASSARWAYGGTYNEQFF. The chain couples TRBV5-1 to TRBJ2-1, with D possibly TRBD2 on 6 matching bases. The CDR3 is 18 residues long. Germline V gene sequence: CDR1 SGHRS, CDR2 YFSETQ. V was shortened by 4 bases and J by 2 bases, with 22 bases between the two germline ends.

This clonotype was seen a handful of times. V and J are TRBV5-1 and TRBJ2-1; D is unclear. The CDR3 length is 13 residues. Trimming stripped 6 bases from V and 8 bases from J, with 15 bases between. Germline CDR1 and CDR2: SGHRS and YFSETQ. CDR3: CASNLGSNDEQFF. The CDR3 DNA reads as TGCGCCAGCAACCTAGGGTCAAACGATGAGCAGTTCTTC. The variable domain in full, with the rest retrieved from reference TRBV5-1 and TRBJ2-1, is KAGVTQTPRYLIKTRGQQVTLSCSPISGHRSVSWYQQTPGQGLQFLFEYFSETQRNKGNFPGRFSGRQFSNSRSEMNVSTLELGDSALYLCASNLGSNDEQFFGPGTRLTVL.

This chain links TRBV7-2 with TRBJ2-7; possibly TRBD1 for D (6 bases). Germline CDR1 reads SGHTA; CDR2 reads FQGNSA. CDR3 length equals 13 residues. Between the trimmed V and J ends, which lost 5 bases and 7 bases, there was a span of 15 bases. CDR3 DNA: TGTGCCAGCAGCCCAGGCAGGGGCAGGGAGCAGTACTTC. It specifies CASSPGRGREQYF.

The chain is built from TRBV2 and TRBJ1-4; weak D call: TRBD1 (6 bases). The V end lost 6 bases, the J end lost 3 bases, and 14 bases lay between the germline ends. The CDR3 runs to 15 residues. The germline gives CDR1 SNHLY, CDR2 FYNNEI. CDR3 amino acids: CASRLETGPNEKLFF. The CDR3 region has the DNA TGTGCCAGCAGACTAGAGACAGGACCTAATGAAAAACTGTTTTTT.

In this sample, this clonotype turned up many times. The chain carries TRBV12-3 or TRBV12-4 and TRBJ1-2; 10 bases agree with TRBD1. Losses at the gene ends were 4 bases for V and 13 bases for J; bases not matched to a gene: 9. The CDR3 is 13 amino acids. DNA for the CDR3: TGTGCCAGCAGTTACCGACCGGGACAGGGGATCACCTTC. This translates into CASSYRPGQGITF.

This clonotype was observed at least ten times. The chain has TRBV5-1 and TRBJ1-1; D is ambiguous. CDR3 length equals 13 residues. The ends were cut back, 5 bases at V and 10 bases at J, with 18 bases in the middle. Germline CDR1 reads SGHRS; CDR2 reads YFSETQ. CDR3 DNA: TGCGCCAGCAGTCCAGGCCCCCCGTTGGGAGCTTTCTTT. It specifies CASSPGPPLGAFF.

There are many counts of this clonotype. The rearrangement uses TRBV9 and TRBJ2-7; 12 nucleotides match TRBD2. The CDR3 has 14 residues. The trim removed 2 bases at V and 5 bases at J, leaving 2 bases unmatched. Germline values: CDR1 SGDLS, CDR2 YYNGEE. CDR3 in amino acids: CASSVRTSGDEQYV. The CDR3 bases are TGTGCCAGCAGCGTGAGGACTAGCGGGGACGAGCAGTACGTC.

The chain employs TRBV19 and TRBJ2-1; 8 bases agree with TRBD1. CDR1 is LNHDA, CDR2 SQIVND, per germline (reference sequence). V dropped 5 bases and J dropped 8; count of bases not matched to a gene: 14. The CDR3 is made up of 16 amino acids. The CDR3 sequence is CASSPGGRGRFDEQFF. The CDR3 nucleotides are TGTGCCAGTAGTCCAGGGGGCCGGGGCCGCTTCGATGAGCAGTTCTTC. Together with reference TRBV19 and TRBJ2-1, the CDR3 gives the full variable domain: DGGITQSPKYLFRKEGQNVTLSCEQNLNHDAMYWYRQDPGQGLRLIYYSQIVNDFQKGDIAEGYSVSREKKESFPLTVTSAQKNPTAFYLCASSPGGRGRFDEQFFGPGTRLTVL.

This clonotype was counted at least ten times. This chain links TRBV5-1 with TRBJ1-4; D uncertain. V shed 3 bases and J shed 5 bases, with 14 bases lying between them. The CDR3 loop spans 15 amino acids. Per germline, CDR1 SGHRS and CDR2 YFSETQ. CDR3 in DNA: TGCGCCAGCAGCTCGGCAGGAGGTGGGAATGAAAAACTGTTTTTT. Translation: CASSSAGGGNEKLFF.